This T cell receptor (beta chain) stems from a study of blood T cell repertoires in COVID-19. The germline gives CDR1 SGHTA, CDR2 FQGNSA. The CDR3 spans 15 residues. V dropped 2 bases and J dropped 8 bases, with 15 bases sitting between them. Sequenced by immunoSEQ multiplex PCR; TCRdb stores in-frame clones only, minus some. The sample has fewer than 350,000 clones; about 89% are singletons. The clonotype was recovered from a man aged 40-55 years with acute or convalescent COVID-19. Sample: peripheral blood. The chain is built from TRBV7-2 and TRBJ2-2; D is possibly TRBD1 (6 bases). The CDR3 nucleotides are TGTGCCAGCAGCTTAAGGGGGTCTATAGGAGGGGAGCTGTTTTTT. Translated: CASSLRGSIGGELFF.